The rows below give T cell receptor beta chains drawn from one sample of a study of T cell responses to AZD1222 COVID-19 vaccine. Generated by immunoSEQ multiplex PCR, the TCRdb table keeps only in-frame clones and is missing some. The table shows 75,000 to 85,000 clones, with more than 75% occurring only once. Sequenced material: peripheral blood, taken on day 0 of AZD1222 vaccination. The origin of the receptors is an adult in good health. CDR3s leave out the opening cysteine and the closing phenylalanine or tryptophan. A D gene is named only where the DNA matches it firmly.

>TRBD1|TRBV5-1|TRBJ1-1
ASSLAGTGLQAF
>TRBD2|TRBV2|TRBJ2-2
ASSIVRGAGELF
>TRBD1|TRBV6-5|TRBJ2-1
ASSPTGGSRLEQF
>TRBD1|TRBV12-3/TRBV12-4|TRBJ1-2
ASDRGDGYT
>TRBD2|TRBV7-3|TRBJ2-1
ASTSGVAGVGEQF
>.|TRBV30|TRBJ1-4
AWAGKGNEKLF
>TRBD1|TRBV4-2|TRBJ1-5
ASSRDRGQGQPQH
>.|TRBV4-2|TRBJ2-7
ASSPRGFFSSYEQY
>.|TRBV5-1|TRBJ1-1
ASSLALGNTEAF
>.|TRBV5-6|TRBJ1-2
ASSSPPNYGYT
>.|TRBV5-1|TRBJ2-5
ASSLVQPQETQY
>TRBD1|TRBV6-5|TRBJ2-7
ASRRGTGATYEQY
>TRBD2|TRBV5-1|TRBJ2-1
ASSFSGGANEQF
>TRBD1|TRBV19|TRBJ1-2
ASSIVDRVGYGYT
>.|TRBV11-2|TRBJ1-2
ASSSIRREAVGYT
>.|TRBV6-5|TRBJ1-2
ASSYGGPGTNYGYT
>.|TRBV30|TRBJ2-2
AWSVWGYVGELF
>TRBD1|TRBV19|TRBJ2-2
ASSIDRDRGPSTGELF
>.|TRBV16|TRBJ1-1
ASSQSAGTEAF
>.|TRBV4-1|TRBJ1-2
ASSQAGGDTGYGYT
>TRBD2|TRBV5-1|TRBJ2-7
ASSLTSGAYEQY
>TRBD1|TRBV11-3|TRBJ1-2
ASSTRGQGAYGYT
>.|TRBV5-1|TRBJ1-2
ASSEGGPGYGYT
>.|TRBV2|TRBJ1-3
ASSRPIPGQGLGNTIY
>.|TRBV27|TRBJ2-1
ASSPDYSLRRSYNEQF
>TRBD2|TRBV4-2|TRBJ2-1
ASTPRGGGYNEQF
>TRBD1|TRBV13|TRBJ1-5
ASSSGQGGVPQH
>.|TRBV12-5|TRBJ1-4
ASGLGHSLF
>.|TRBV4-2|TRBJ1-4
ASSRLGGSNEKLF
>.|TRBV28|TRBJ1-2
ASSWEGMGYGYT
>TRBD1|TRBV4-1|TRBJ2-7
ASSLTVNRDRVYEQY
>TRBD1|TRBV20-1|TRBJ2-3
SASWTGQPDTQY
>TRBD1|TRBV6-6|TRBJ1-4
ASSPTGGFNEKLF
>TRBD1|TRBV3-1/TRBV3-2|TRBJ1-4
ASSRQGLDEKLF
>.|TRBV7-9|TRBJ2-1
ASSSQLPDEQF
>.|TRBV15|TRBJ2-1
ATGQGGEQF
>.|TRBV5-4|TRBJ2-2
ASSRDLANTGELF
>.|TRBV6-6|TRBJ1-4
ASSYYGQRAEKLF
>.|TRBV6-1|TRBJ1-3
ASSEERVNTIY
>.|TRBV28|TRBJ1-5
ASTPVRGSNQPQH
>TRBD2|TRBV12-3/TRBV12-4|TRBJ2-1
ASRLAGTNEQF
>TRBD1|TRBV3-1/TRBV3-2|TRBJ1-2
ASRLTGTGGTYGYT
>.|TRBV9|TRBJ1-2
ASSVALGSGYT
>.|TRBV11-3|TRBJ2-2
ASRVPGLRRGGPLGELF
>TRBD1|TRBV9|TRBJ2-5
ASGTGGETQY